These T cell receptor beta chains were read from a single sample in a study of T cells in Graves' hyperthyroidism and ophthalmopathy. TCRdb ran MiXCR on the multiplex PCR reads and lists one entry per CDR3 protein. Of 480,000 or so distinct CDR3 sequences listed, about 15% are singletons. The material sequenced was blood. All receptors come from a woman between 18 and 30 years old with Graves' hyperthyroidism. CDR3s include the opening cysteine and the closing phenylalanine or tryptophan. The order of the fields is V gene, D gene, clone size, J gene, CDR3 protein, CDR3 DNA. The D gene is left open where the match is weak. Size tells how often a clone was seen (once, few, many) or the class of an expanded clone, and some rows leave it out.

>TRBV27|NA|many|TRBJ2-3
CASSAITGIRTDTQYF
TGTGCCAGCAGTGCCATCACCGGGATCAGGACAGATACGCAGTATTTT
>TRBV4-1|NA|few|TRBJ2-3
CASSQEGGAHSRGDTQYF
TGCGCCAGCAGCCAAGAGGGGGGTGCCCACTCTCGCGGAGATACGCAGTATTTT
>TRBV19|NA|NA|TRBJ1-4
CASMGQENEKLFF
TGTGCCAGTATGGGGCAGGAGAATGAAAAACTGTTTTTT
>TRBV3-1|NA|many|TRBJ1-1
CASSRQSNTEAFF
TGTGCCAGCAGTCGACAGTCGAACACTGAAGCTTTCTTT
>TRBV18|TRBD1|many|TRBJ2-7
CASSPDRAEQYF
TGTGCCAGCTCACCGGACAGGGCCGAGCAGTACTTC
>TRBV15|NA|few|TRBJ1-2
CATSRERTGRDYGYTF
TGTGCCACCAGCAGAGAACGGACCGGCAGGGATTATGGCTACACCTTC
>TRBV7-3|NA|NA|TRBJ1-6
CASSLTGDSPLHF
TGTGCCAGCAGCTTAACAGGGGATTCACCCCTCCACTTT
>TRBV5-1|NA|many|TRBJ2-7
CASSQGQHRGYEQYF
TGCGCCAGCAGCCAAGGACAACATCGAGGGTACGAGCAGTACTTC
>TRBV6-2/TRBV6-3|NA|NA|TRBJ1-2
CASSGQSRSGYTF
TGTGCCAGCAGTGGACAATCAAGGTCTGGCTACACCTTC
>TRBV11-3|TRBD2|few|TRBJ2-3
CASTPYPGSRVRLAGGPIGDTQYF
TGTGCCAGCACCCCTTATCCCGGATCGAGGGTTCGACTAGCGGGAGGGCCGATAGGAGATACGCAGTATTTT
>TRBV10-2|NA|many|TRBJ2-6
CASSEFGVLSSGANVLTF
TGCGCCAGCAGTGAGTTTGGCGTTCTGTCCTCTGGGGCCAACGTCCTGACTTTC
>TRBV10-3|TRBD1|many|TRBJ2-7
CAITPTGTGAASEQYF
TGTGCCATCACCCCGACCGGGACAGGGGCGGCGAGCGAGCAGTACTTC
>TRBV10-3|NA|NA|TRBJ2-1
CATGGGEGPRNEQFF
TGTGCCACCGGAGGGGGGGAGGGCCCTCGAAATGAGCAGTTCTTC
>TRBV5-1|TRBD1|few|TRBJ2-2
CASSLMPGTAGQGAFGELFF
TGCGCCAGCAGCTTGATGCCGGGGACGGCCGGACAGGGGGCCTTCGGGGAGCTGTTTTTT
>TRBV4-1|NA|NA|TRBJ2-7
CASSRPGGVYEQYF
TGCGCCAGCAGCCGCCCAGGAGGTGTCTACGAGCAGTACTTC
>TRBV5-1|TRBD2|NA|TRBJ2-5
CASSLADHTSGRETQYF
TGCGCCAGCAGCTTGGCCGACCATACTAGCGGGAGGGAGACCCAGTACTTC
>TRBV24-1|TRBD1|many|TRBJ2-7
CATTGTVFRDQAYEQYF
TGTGCCACCACCGGGACAGTATTCCGGGACCAGGCCTACGAGCAGTACTTC
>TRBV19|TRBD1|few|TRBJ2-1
CASSTLPGQVTNEQFF
TGTGCCAGTAGTACCCTACCGGGACAGGTAACTAATGAGCAGTTCTTC
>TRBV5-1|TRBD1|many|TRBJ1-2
CASSPRGDRGGNGYTF
TGCGCCAGCAGCCCGCGGGGGGACAGGGGAGGAAACGGCTACACCTTC
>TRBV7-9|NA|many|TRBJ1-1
CASSAGTNRAFF
TGTGCCAGCAGCGCAGGGACAAATAGAGCTTTCTTT
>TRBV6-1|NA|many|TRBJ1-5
CATSISNQPQHF
TGTGCCACCTCTATAAGCAATCAGCCCCAGCATTTT
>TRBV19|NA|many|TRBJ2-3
CASSTHLLAQSTDTQYF
TGTGCCAGTAGTACCCACCTCCTAGCGCAGAGCACAGATACGCAGTATTTT